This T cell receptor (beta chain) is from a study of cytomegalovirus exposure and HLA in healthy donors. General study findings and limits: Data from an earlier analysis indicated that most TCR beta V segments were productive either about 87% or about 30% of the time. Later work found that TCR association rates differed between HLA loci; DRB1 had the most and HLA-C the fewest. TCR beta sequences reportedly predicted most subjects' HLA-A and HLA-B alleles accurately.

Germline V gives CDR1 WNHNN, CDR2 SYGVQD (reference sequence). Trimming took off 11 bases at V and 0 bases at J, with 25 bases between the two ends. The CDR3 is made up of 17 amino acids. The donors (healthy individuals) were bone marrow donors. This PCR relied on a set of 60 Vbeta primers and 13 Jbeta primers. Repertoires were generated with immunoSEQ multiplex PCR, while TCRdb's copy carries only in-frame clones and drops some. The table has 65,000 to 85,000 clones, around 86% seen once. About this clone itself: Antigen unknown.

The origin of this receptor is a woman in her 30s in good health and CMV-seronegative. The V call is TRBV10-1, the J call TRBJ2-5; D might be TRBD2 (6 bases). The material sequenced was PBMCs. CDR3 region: CAQQLGRGLGYQETQYF. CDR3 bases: TGCGCCCAGCAACTGGGTAGGGGACTGGGGTACCAAGAGACCCAGTACTTC.